This T cell receptor beta chain was sequenced during a study of blood T cell repertoires in COVID-19. The overall study: Collection of acute and convalescent COVID-19 samples took place in the United States, Italy and Spain.

This CDR3 comprises 14 residues. Trimming stripped 6 bases from V and 0 bases from J, with 11 bases between. Germline V CDR1 and CDR2: KGHSH, LQKENI. Researchers sorted participants into cohorts using their self-reported clinical history. The table came from immunoSEQ multiplex PCR; TCRdb's copy has only in-frame clones and leaves some out. The sample shows 190,000 or so clones, approximately 78% of them seen only once. V is TRBV18 and J is TRBJ1-1, with D uncertain. The source material was PBMCs or T cells enriched from blood (not recorded which). The sequence was collected from a man between 40 and 49 years old who had recovered from COVID-19. The CDR3 loop reads CASSEEGMNTEAFF. The CDR3 DNA reads TGTGCCAGCTCCGAAGAGGGTATGAACACTGAAGCTTTCTTT. The full variable domain, rest sourced from reference TRBV18 and TRBJ1-1, is NAGVMQNPRHLVRRRGQEARLRCSPMKGHSHVYWYRQLPEEGLKFMVYLQKENIIDESGMPKERFSAEFPKEGPSILRIQQVVRGDSAAYFCASSEEGMNTEAFFGQGTRLTVV.